Included here is one T cell receptor (beta chain) sequence, with context. Its antigen is not identified. The germline V gene encodes CDR1 SGHTA and CDR2 FQGNSA. CDR3 size: 16 residues. V shed 5 bases and J 6 bases; nucleotides not matched to a gene: 12. The authors prepared the TCRbeta library with unique molecular identifiers. TCRdb used MiXCR to reprocess the PCR reads, holding one entry per CDR3 protein. The table lists fewer than 150,000 distinct CDR3 sequences, about 9.6% of them singletons. The data stem from a study of T-cell reconstitution after alpha-beta-depleted transplantation in children. Notes on the study in general: TCRbeta diversity was high at day 60 in some patients (a result of surviving recipient T cells and thymic progenitors). Diversity and T-cell counts at one year after transplant derived mostly from new T cells. About two months after transplant, alpha-beta T cells reportedly came from several hundred expanded graft clones.

This material consisted of PBMCs, mostly from graft donor cells, taken 180 days after TCRalphabeta/CD19-depleted stem cell transplant. V gene TRBV7-2 combines with J gene TRBJ2-2; 7 bases agree with TRBD1. The sequence came from a girl less than two years old who had a stem cell transplant for combined immunodeficiency, so the T cells may come from the graft donor. CDR3 protein: CASSPALTGLPGELFF. CDR3 nucleotides: TGTGCCAGCAGCCCGGCTCTGACAGGGCTCCCCGGGGAGCTGTTTTTT.